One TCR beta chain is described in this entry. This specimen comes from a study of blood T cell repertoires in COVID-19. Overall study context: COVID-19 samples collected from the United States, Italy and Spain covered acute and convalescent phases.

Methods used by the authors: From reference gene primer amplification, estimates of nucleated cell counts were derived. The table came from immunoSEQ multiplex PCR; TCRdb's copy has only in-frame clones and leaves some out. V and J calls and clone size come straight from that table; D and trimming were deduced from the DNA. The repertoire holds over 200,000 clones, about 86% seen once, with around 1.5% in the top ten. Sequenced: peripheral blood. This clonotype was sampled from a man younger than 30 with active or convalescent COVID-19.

The CDR3 sequence is CASSWLDSSSPLHF. The CDR3 DNA follows: TGTGCCAGCAGCTGGCTAGATTCCTCTTCACCCCTCCACTTT. The chain recombines TRBV5-5 with TRBJ1-6; D not certain. This CDR3 is built from 14 residues. The germline gives CDR1 SGHKS, CDR2 YYEKEE (reference sequence). V dropped 3 bases and J dropped 9 bases, with 13 bases sitting between them.